This T cell receptor beta chain was captured in a study of technical replicates of blood from several donors. CDR3 size: 15 residues. Trimming cost V 2 bases and J 6 bases; bases outside gene matches: 7. Looked up from germline, CDR1 is SGHNT and CDR2 is YYREEE (reference sequence). The assay was immunoSEQ multiplex PCR, and TCRdb's table has in-frame clones only and misses some. This sample has 85,000 to 100,000 clones, with 90% to 96% found just once. What was sequenced was T cells isolated from PBMCs. The gene calls are TRBV5-4 and TRBJ2-1; 8 bases align to TRBD2. This receptor was identified in a human donor in good health. The CDR3: CASSFAGGDVNEQFF. CDR3 DNA sequence: TGTGCCAGCAGCTTTGCGGGGGGAGACGTCAATGAGCAGTTCTTC.